Detailed here is one T cell receptor beta chain. These data are taken from a study of spatial heterogeneity in lung cancer. The CDR3 spans 16 residues. V was pared by 9 bases and J by 0 bases, with 19 bases between. CDR1 and CDR2 from the germline V gene are SEHNR and FQNEAQ (reference sequence). TCRdb fed the 5' RACE reads into MiXCR, producing one record per CDR3 protein. The sample includes about 120,000 distinct CDR3 sequences, 10% to 11% of them seen just once. As to time point: blood at routine non-recurrence follow-up after resection. This specimen was PBMCs, taken at follow-up. V is TRBV7-9 and J is TRBJ2-3, with a weak D call TRBD1 (5 bases). The sequence came from a female donor with early-stage non-small cell lung cancer. CDR3 sequence: CASTTAMTASTDTQYF. CDR3 nucleotides: TGTGCCAGTACCACCGCAATGACAGCCAGCACAGATACGCAGTATTTT.